This TCR beta chain originates from a study of blood T cell repertoires in COVID-19. CDR1 is LNHDA, CDR2 SQIVND, per germline (reference sequence). The CDR3 length is 15 residues. Trimming took off 5 bases at V and 5 bases at J, with 18 bases between the two ends. Profiled with immunoSEQ multiplex PCR; TCRdb holds only in-frame clones, not every one. The profile covers under 75,000 clones, with approximately 81% appearing a single time and under 30% taken by the ten largest. The receptor's source is a woman older than 75 with active or convalescent COVID-19. The gene calls are TRBV19 and TRBJ1-1, with D perhaps TRBD1 (6 bases). The specimen was peripheral blood. The CDR3 nucleotides read TGTGCCAGTAGTGGACAACAGGGAAGATGGACTGAAGCTTTCTTT. It codes for CASSGQQGRWTEAFF.